This TCR beta chain was retrieved from a study of T cells in localized non-small cell lung cancer (dated by TCRdb to the early 2020s). Notes on the research overall: The study analyzed T cell repertoires of approximately 240 early-stage NSCLC patients, comparing tumors and uninvolved tumor-adjacent lungs. The cohort was made up of under 250 treatment-naive NSCLC patients whose localized lung tumors had been resected. The mean age of the NSCLC patients was under 70 years, with 120 to 150 men and nearly 110 women. What the authors observed across the whole study: Because the study design was exploratory, TCR variables were selected using unadjusted p-values without false-discovery rate correction. Because multi-region tumor sequencing was not done, intratumor heterogeneity could not be ruled out. Uninvolved tumor-adjacent lung showed the highest T cell clonality, higher than tumor, which suggests more focused antigenic responses in the adjacent lung. Of the top 100 tumor clones, a median of about 53 were detected in paired uninvolved adjacent lung; 28 were also among that lung's top 100. Higher T cell density in blood was associated with longer overall survival, whereas higher clonality in adjacent lung was associated with shorter survival.

In regard to this clone: Its antigen remains unidentified. No qualities accompany the bases; no much larger clone lies one base away.

TCR beta CDR3 regions were sequenced from DNA using the immunoSEQ Assay. As for the original processing: T cell density was computed as TCR beta template counts normalized to usable DNA estimated by amplifying housekeeping genes. Using the preseqR package, richness was estimated by extrapolating to 120,000 templates for tissue samples and 400,000 templates for PBMC samples. Clonality was defined as one minus Pielou's evenness. Differential abundance testing on productive amino-acid clonotypes, with a minimum total count of 5 and an alpha of 0.1, was used to identify tissue-enriched TCRs. The Jaccard Index and the Morisita Overlap Index were used to quantify repertoire overlap between compartments. GLIPH grouped TCR beta CDR3s together with public tetramer-defined viral CDR3s, and a viral motif had to include at least three viral sequences and show V-gene enrichment. The immuneACCESS repertoire file appears here via TCRdb, limited to in-frame rearrangements. These files lack a portion of the clones; in checked studies, under half of the deficit traces to unresolved V genes, and the cause of the others is not known. V, J and clone size are taken as reported in that table, and D and trimming were inferred from the DNA itself. This sample holds more than 50,000 clones; over 80% were observed only once. 15% to 20% of the sample comes from the top ten.

At diagnosis, tumor, uninvolved tumor-adjacent lung and peripheral blood were collected and then preserved as a mix of FFPE and fresh-frozen material. For TCR repertoire profiling, the blood samples were analyzed as peripheral blood mononuclear cells. The CDR3 contains 15 residues, cysteine and phenylalanine counted. Just CDR3 DNA is preserved here, 45 bases in frame from base 1. CDR1 MDHEN and CDR2 SYDVKM were looked up in the germline V gene. The junction shows trimming of 3 bases on V and 2 bases on J, and the gene matches do not reach 4 bases of it. The material was peripheral blood, obtained before any cancer treatment. This sequence originates from a female donor over 55 with stage II squamous cell lung carcinoma. Rearrangement joined TRBV28 to TRBJ1-5; the junction holds 7 bases that match TRBD1. The CDR3 is CASSLPTGGNQPQHF. The DNA sequence is TGTGCCAGCAGTTTGCCTACAGGGGGCAATCAGCCCCAGCATTTT.